The clone carrying this T cell receptor (beta chain) was seen only a few times. The entry originates in a study of blood T cell repertoires in COVID-19. Study information: COVID-19 samples from acute and convalescent phases originated in the United States, Italy and Spain. PBMCs, B-cell-depleted T cells, or T cells provided the cDNA or gDNA that made up the material.

V lost 6 bases, J lost 7 bases, and 18 bases stayed unmatched. CDR3 size: 17 residues. Per the germline V gene, CDR1 is SGHTA and CDR2 is FQGNSA. Original data processing: Amplified reference gene primers provided the basis for estimating nucleated cell counts. TCRdb keeps only in-frame clones here, not all; method: immunoSEQ multiplex PCR. The V and J calls and clone size come from that table; D and trimming were worked out from the DNA. The profile shows roughly 180,000 clones, less than 90% of them singletons. The sequenced material came from peripheral blood. This receptor was identified in a man in his 70s with active or convalescent COVID-19. The chain carries TRBV7-2 and TRBJ1-3; 7 nucleotides line up with TRBD1. DNA of the CDR3: TGTGCCAGCAGTGGACAGGCCTCGATATTTAGAGGGAACACCATATATTTT. It codes for CASSGQASIFRGNTIYF.